This TCR beta chain was captured in a study of blood T cell repertoires in COVID-19. The protocol was immunoSEQ multiplex PCR, while the TCRdb copy is restricted to in-frame clones and leaves out a portion. Here the sample spans 300,000 to 350,000 clones, 80% to 90% being singletons. V was shortened by 4 bases and J by 4 bases, with 8 bases between the two germline ends. The CDR3 totals 13 residues. The V gene's germline CDR1 is SGHTA and CDR2 FQGNSA. The chain combines TRBV7-2 with TRBJ1-5; a weak D match, TRBD1 (5 bases). Sequenced material: peripheral blood. The receptor was isolated from a young man with active or convalescent COVID-19. The DNA of the CDR3 is TGTGCCAGCAGCTGGCAGGGAAATCAGCCCCAGCATTTT. Translating gives CASSWQGNQPQHF.